This T cell receptor (beta chain) was found in a study of cytomegalovirus exposure and HLA in healthy donors. Study in general: Both the 120 or so validation repertoires and the roughly 700 first-cohort repertoires used the same platform, as reported by a later analysis.

This clone appeared a single time. Its antigen is undetermined. Regarding the study as a whole: A few CMV-associated chains proved CMV antigen-specific in vitro. Overall, approximately 150 TCR beta chains were annotated as cytomegalovirus-associated.

Sequenced by immunoSEQ multiplex PCR; TCRdb stores in-frame clones only, minus some. The sample includes tens of thousands of clones, more than 95% of them seen just once. While the first cohort had 600 to 800 subjects, the donors belonged to the separate validation cohort of roughly 120 subjects. The length of the CDR3 is 13 residues. The V and J ends lost 3 bases and 2 bases respectively, with 7 bases between them. From germline, CDR1 is SGHVS and CDR2 FQNEAQ. The chain employs TRBV7-8 and TRBJ1-1; D is unresolved. Sample: PBMCs. The receptor was derived from a man aged 18 to 29 in good health and CMV-seronegative. The CDR3 DNA reads as TGTGCCAGCAGCTTGGGCACCAACACTGAAGCTTTCTTT. Translating gives CASSLGTNTEAFF.